This T cell receptor beta chain came from a study of blood T cell repertoires in COVID-19. Study background: Material from acute and convalescent COVID-19 was sourced from the United States, Italy and Spain. The cDNA or gDNA used as material had been derived from T cells, B-cell-depleted T cells, or PBMCs.

The germline V gene has CDR1 SGHRS and CDR2 YFSETQ. This CDR3 has 14 residues. Trimming removed 7 bases from V and 0 bases from J; junction bases left unmatched: 3. In the authors' workflow: The authors estimated nucleated cell counts from reference gene primer amplification. The repertoire was sequenced with immunoSEQ multiplex PCR; TCRdb's copy has only in-frame clones and lacks some. V, J and clone size were drawn from that table, and D and trimming were deduced from the DNA. The sample has a few hundred thousand clones; more than 70% are singletons. V is TRBV5-1 and J is TRBJ1-4; 7 bases are shared with TRBD1. Sequencing was done on a sample of peripheral blood. This TCR was sampled from a woman aged 45-60 years with acute or convalescent COVID-19. CDR3 bases: TGCGCCAGCGCAGGGGGTTCAACTAATGAAAAACTGTTTTTT. This codes for CASAGGSTNEKLFF.